These 5 T cell receptor beta chains came from one sample sequenced in a study of shared clonotypes between healthy human individuals. Method: immunoSEQ multiplex PCR; TCRdb's copy keeps in-frame clones and lacks some. The sample lists approximately 1.9 million clones, roughly 93% occurring once. Positive CCR7 selection of CD45RO-negative cells yielded the naive CD8 cells, and terminally differentiated effector memory CD45RA+ cells were excluded. The material sequenced was naive CD8+ T cells from PBMCs. These receptor sequences come from a man between 18 and 35 years old in good health. Some clones in this sample may be carry-over from other donors' samples.

Details on this clone: A read error may account for a junction end that differs from germline. The rearrangement links TRBV28 to TRBJ2-1, with D tentatively TRBD1 (6 bases). The CDR3 extends over 15 amino acids. Per germline, CDR1 MDHEN and CDR2 SYDVKM. The CDR3, as DNA: TGTGCCAGCAGCTTATCACAGGGAGCGTTCGATGAGCAGTTCTTC. Translating gives CASSLSQGAFDEQFF.

The chain has TRBV7-9 and TRBJ2-2, with a tentative D call TRBD2 (5 bases). Trimming stripped 6 bases from V and 0 bases from J, with 11 bases between. CDR1 is SEHNR and CDR2 is FQNEAQ in the germline V gene (reference sequence). The length of the CDR3 is 15 residues. CDR3 DNA sequence: TGTGCCAGCAGACCTACCGGGACGAACACCGGGGAGCTGTTTTTT. Its protein product is CASRPTGTNTGELFF.

The chain joins TRBV6-5 to TRBJ2-5, with D perhaps TRBD1 (6 bases). The assigned J gene may be wrong: the sequence end matches TRBJ2-7 better. Germline V CDR1 and CDR2: MNHEY, SVGAGI. CDR3 length: 13 amino acids. This chain's CDR3 is CASSSVDRNEQYF. In DNA form, the CDR3 reads TGTGCCAGCAGCTCGGTCGACAGGAACGAGCAGTACTTC.

Comments on this clone: Other DNA sequences of this sample code for an identical CDR3. This rearrangement joins TRBV4-2 to TRBJ1-2; D gene uncertain. Looked up from germline, CDR1 is LGHNA and CDR2 is YNFKEQ. CDR3 length: 14 residues. V was pared by 1 base and J by 0 bases, with 6 bases between. As DNA, the CDR3 is TGTGCCAGCAGCCAAGGAACAGCTAACTATGGCTACACCTTC. The encoded protein is CASSQGTANYGYTF.

V and J are TRBV19 and TRBJ2-7; 7 positions match TRBD2. After removal of 4 bases from V and 7 bases from J, the junction contained 7 bases not matched to a gene. This CDR3 spans 13 amino acids. Germline V gene lookup returns CDR1 LNHDA and CDR2 SQIVND (reference sequence). CDR3 nucleotides: TGTGCCAGTAGTACAAGTAGCGGGTGGGAGCAGTACTTC. Its protein is CASSTSSGWEQYF. Based on the CDR3 plus reference TRBV19 and TRBJ2-7, the full variable domain is DGGITQSPKYLFRKEGQNVTLSCEQNLNHDAMYWYRQDPGQGLRLIYYSQIVNDFQKGDIAEGYSVSREKKESFPLTVTSAQKNPTAFYLCASSTSSGWEQYFGPGTRLTVT.